The 10 T cell receptor beta chains below were found in one sample sequenced in a study of spatial heterogeneity in lung cancer. Regarding time point: sample taken at primary tumor resection. No cells were sorted before sequencing. The whole RNA sequenced was extracted from tumor, nontumor lung or frozen PBMC. TCRdb processed the 5' RACE reads anew with MiXCR; each CDR3 protein has one entry. The sample lists around 75,000 distinct CDR3 sequences, roughly 13% occurring once. The sample consisted of PBMCs, taken at surgery. The receptor set was obtained from a male donor with early-stage non-small cell lung cancer.

This clonotype was detected ten times or more. The chain employs TRBV4-3 and TRBJ2-5, with 9 bases that match TRBD2. The length of the CDR3 is 15 residues. The trim removed 4 bases at V and 4 bases at J, leaving 7 bases unmatched. Germline V CDR1 and CDR2: LGHNA, YSLEER. CDR3 amino acids: CASSRAGGPGETQYF. CDR3 nucleotides: TGCGCCAGCAGCCGGGCGGGAGGGCCCGGAGAGACCCAGTACTTC.

The sample holds a few counts of this clonotype. The chain has TRBV2 and TRBJ2-5; D is unresolved. Trimming cost V 6 bases and J 0 bases, with 5 bases left between them. This CDR3 spans 12 amino acids. Germline CDR1 and CDR2: SNHLY and FYNNEI. DNA for the CDR3: TGTGCCAGCAGATTCTACCAAGAGACCCAGTACTTC. Translation gives CASRFYQETQYF.

This clonotype was detected ten times or more. V gene TRBV5-1 combines with J gene TRBJ2-7, with D possibly being TRBD2 (6 bases). Deletions cut 0 bases from V and 1 base from J, with 8 bases between. The CDR3 sequence is 14 residues long. CDR1 is SGHRS, CDR2 YFSETQ, per germline. Written as DNA, the CDR3 is TGCGCCAGCAGCTTGGTGGGGGGTTCCTACGAGCAGTACTTC. Translation gives CASSLVGGSYEQYF.

The rearrangement uses TRBV10-3 and TRBJ1-3; TRBD1 agrees at 9 bases. V shed 7 bases and J 0 bases; nucleotides not matched to a gene: 10. Per germline, CDR1 ENHRY and CDR2 SYGVKD. The CDR3 sequence is 17 residues long. CDR3 sequence reads: CAITPTGQGFSGNTIYF. Here the CDR3 DNA reads TGTGCCATCACTCCCACGGGACAGGGTTTCTCTGGAAACACCATATATTTT.

This clonotype has just a few counts. V usage is TRBV20-1 and J usage is TRBJ2-7; 11 bases map to TRBD2. Germline assignment: CDR1 DFQATT and CDR2 SNEGSKA (reference sequence). J lost 4 bases, V lost 3 bases, and 11 bases had no gene match. This CDR3 is built from 16 residues. CDR3 in DNA: TGCAGTGCTAGCCCCGAACTAGCGGGAGTTTTGTACGAGCAGTACTTC. Translated: CSASPELAGVLYEQYF.

The V and J genes are TRBV4-3 and TRBJ2-3, with unresolved D. Germline-derived CDR1 and CDR2 are LGHNA and YSLEER. The CDR3 consists of 15 residues. Trimming shortened V by 2 bases and J by 1 base, and 10 bases separated the two germline ends. The CDR3 DNA reads as TGCGCCAGCAGCCAAAGGGTAGTCGGCACAGATACGCAGTATTTT. This encodes CASSQRVVGTDTQYF.

Many counts were recorded for this clonotype. The rearrangement links TRBV18 to TRBJ2-3, with D possibly TRBD1 on 5 matching bases. With 0 bases removed from V and 7 bases from J, the gap between germline ends came to 8 bases. The CDR3 is made up of 13 amino acids. Germline V lookup: CDR1 KGHSH, CDR2 LQKENI. Here the CDR3 reads CASSPPGQHTQYF. CDR3 bases: TGTGCCAGCTCACCACCGGGGCAGCATACGCAGTATTTT.

The V call is TRBV27, the J call TRBJ1-2, with 7 nucleotides matching TRBD1. The CDR3 runs to 15 residues. The V and J ends lost 6 bases and 0 bases, in that order; junction bases with no gene match: 7. Germline V lookup: CDR1 MNHEY, CDR2 SMNVEV (reference sequence). The CDR3 DNA reads as TGTGCCAGCAGCGTACAGGGGCAAGCTAACTATGGCTACACCTTC. It translates to CASSVQGQANYGYTF.

In this sample, this clonotype turned up many times. The chain carries TRBV9 and TRBJ2-1; tentatively, D is TRBD2 (5 bases). Trimming removed 2 bases at V and 0 bases at J, with 9 bases between. The CDR3 spans 15 residues. CDR1 and CDR2 from the germline V gene are SGDLS and YYNGEE. CDR3 nucleotide sequence: TGTGCCAGCAGCGTTGAGGGAGACTCCTACAATGAGCAGTTCTTC. The encoded protein is CASSVEGDSYNEQFF.

This chain uses TRBV7-9 with TRBJ1-3; a possible D gene is TRBD1 (6 bases). Trimming left V 2 bases short and J 0 bases short, with 14 bases between. The CDR3 covers 17 residues. Germline V gives CDR1 SEHNR, CDR2 FQNEAQ (reference sequence). Here the CDR3 reads CASSLLRQGHSGNTIYF. The CDR3, as DNA: TGTGCCAGCAGCTTACTCAGGCAGGGACACTCTGGAAACACCATATATTTT.